Reported below is one TCR beta chain. Its antigen is unidentified. Sorted populations all exceeded 95% purity. This CDR3 comprises 16 residues. Trimming cost V 4 bases and J 1 base; bases outside gene matches: 5. The germline gives CDR1 MGHRA, CDR2 YSYEKL. This sample is part of a study of beta chain features in type 1 diabetes. Whole-study results and caveats: A potential PCR bias toward shorter templates would be equal in patient and control samples. Insertion counts at VDJ junctions were lower in type 1 diabetes patients, who also showed more deletions there.

The entirety of the isolated RNA underwent reverse transcription, so expressed TCRB transcripts were sequenced. Method: immunoSEQ multiplex PCR; TCRdb's copy keeps in-frame clones and lacks some. The sample contains about 410,000 clones, 11% to 15% of which appear only once. The chain uses TRBV4-1 and TRBJ2-5; the match to TRBD2 covers 11 bases. The specimen sequenced was naive CD4+ T cells from blood. The source of this sequence is a man aged 30-40 years in good health. In nucleotides, the CDR3 is TGCGCCAGCAGCCCAGTAGCGGGGGGGCCCCAAGAGACCCAGTACTTC. Its translation: CASSPVAGGPQETQYF.